This TCR beta chain derives from a study of blood T cell repertoires in COVID-19. CDR1 SGHTA and CDR2 FQGTGA come from the germline V gene. The CDR3 covers 13 residues. The V gene lost 6 bases and the J gene lost 4 bases, with 10 bases spanning the gap. Some clones are missing from TCRdb's copy, which holds only in-frame ones; the method was immunoSEQ multiplex PCR. The sample records 250,000 or so clones, 70% to 90% being singletons. The sequencing sample was made of peripheral blood. This TCR was recovered from an elderly man with acute or convalescent COVID-19. The chain couples TRBV7-3 to TRBJ1-5, with D possibly matching TRBD1 (6 bases). The CDR3 here is CASSLGQNQPQHF. CDR3 bases: TGTGCCAGCAGTTTAGGACAGAATCAGCCCCAGCATTTT. Combining the CDR3 with reference TRBV7-3 and TRBJ1-5 gives the whole variable domain GAGVSQTPSNKVTEKGKYVELRCDPISGHTALYWYRQSLGQGPEFLIYFQGTGAADDSGLPNDRFFAVRPEGSVSTLKIQRTERGDSAVYLCASSLGQNQPQHFGDGTRLSIL.